This T cell receptor (beta chain) was captured in a study of T cell responses to AZD1222 COVID-19 vaccine. General observations from the study: White British donors predominated, females outnumbered males, and clonal diversity was possibly underestimated.

The CDR3 sequence is 16 residues long. Trimming shortened V by 1 base and J by 0 bases, and 7 bases separated the two germline ends. Germline CDR1 SEHNR, CDR2 FQNEAQ (reference sequence). With respect to this clone: The target antigen is unknown.

The assay was immunoSEQ multiplex PCR, and TCRdb's table has in-frame clones only and misses some. The repertoire holds tens of thousands of clones, with around nine tenths as singletons. The sequence came from an adult in good health. The chain joins TRBV7-9 to TRBJ2-6; a possible D gene is TRBD1 (5 bases). Source: peripheral blood, taken on day 0 of AZD1222 vaccination. In DNA form, the CDR3 reads TGTGCCAGCAGCTTAGGGGGCCTCTCTGGGGCCAACGTCCTGACTTTC. The encoded protein is CASSLGGLSGANVLTF.